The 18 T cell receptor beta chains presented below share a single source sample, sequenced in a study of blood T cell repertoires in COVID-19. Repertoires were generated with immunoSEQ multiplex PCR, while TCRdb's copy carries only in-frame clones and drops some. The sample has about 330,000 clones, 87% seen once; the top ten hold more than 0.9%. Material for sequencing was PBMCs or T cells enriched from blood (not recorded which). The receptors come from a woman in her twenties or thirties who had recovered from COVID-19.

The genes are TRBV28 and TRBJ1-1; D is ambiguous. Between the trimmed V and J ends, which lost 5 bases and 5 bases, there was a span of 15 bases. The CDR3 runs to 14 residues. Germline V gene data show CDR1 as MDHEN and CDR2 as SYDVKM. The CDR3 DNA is TGTGCCAGCAGTCCTCCCTCTGGGGAGACTGAAGCTTTCTTT. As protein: CASSPPSGETEAFF.

The CDR3, as DNA: TGCGCCAGCAGCGTGGACCAGGGGACCCAGCATTTT. Protein product: CASSVDQGTQHF. The J gene is TRBJ1-5, the V gene TRBV5-1; possible D gene TRBD1, 6 bases. The CDR3 spans 12 residues. Trimming removed 4 bases from V and 11 bases from J, with 13 bases in between. Germline lookup yields CDR1 SGHRS and CDR2 YFSETQ.

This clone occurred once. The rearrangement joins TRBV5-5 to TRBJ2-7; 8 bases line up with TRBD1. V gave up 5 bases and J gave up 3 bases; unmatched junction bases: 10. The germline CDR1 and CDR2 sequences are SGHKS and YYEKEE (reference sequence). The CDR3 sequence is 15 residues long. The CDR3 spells CASSYDRGVGYEQYF. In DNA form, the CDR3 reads TGTGCCAGCAGTTATGACAGGGGCGTGGGCTACGAGCAGTACTTC.

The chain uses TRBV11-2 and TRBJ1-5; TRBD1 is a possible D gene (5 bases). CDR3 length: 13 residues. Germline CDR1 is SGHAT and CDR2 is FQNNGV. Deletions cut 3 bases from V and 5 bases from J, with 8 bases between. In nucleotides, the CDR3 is TGTGCCAGCAGCTTGGCAGGGCATCAGCCCCAGCATTTT. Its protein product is CASSLAGHQPQHF.

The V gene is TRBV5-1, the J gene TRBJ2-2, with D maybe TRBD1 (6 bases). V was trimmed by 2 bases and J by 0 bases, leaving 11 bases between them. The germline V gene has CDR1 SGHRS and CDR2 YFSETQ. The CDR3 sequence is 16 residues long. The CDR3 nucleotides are TGCGCCAGCAGCTTTGGAGAGGGGGCGAACACCGGGGAGCTGTTTTTT. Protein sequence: CASSFGEGANTGELFF.

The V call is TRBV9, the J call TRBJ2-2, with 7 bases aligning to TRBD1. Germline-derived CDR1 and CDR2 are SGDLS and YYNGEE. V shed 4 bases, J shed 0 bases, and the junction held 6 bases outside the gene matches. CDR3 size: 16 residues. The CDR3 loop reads CASSTRDRSNTGELFF. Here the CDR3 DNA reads TGTGCCAGCAGCACCCGGGACAGATCGAACACCGGGGAGCTGTTTTTT.

The CDR3 reads CASSTPLAGVYNEQFF. The CDR3, as DNA: TGTGCCAGCAGTACCCCCCTAGCGGGGGTCTACAATGAGCAGTTCTTC. V gene TRBV6-2 or TRBV6-3 combines with J gene TRBJ2-1; TRBD2 matches at 10 bases. The CDR3 runs to 16 residues. Germline V gene sequence: CDR1 MNHEY, CDR2 SVGEGT. V shed 5 bases, J shed 3 bases, and the junction held 7 bases outside the gene matches.

The CDR3 sequence is CASSLQGRTEAFF. CDR3 DNA sequence: TGTGCCAGCAGTTTACAGGGGAGAACTGAAGCTTTCTTT. The chain joins TRBV27 to TRBJ1-1; D is perhaps TRBD1 (6 bases). Per the germline V gene, CDR1 is MNHEY and CDR2 is SMNVEV (reference sequence). The CDR3 extends over 13 amino acids. The V end lost 2 bases, the J end lost 5 bases, and 9 bases lay between the germline ends.

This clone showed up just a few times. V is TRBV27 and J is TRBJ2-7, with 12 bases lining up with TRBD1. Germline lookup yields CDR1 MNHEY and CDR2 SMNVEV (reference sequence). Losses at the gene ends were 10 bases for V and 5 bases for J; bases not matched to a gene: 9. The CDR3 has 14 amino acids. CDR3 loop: CATRPGTGGDEQYF. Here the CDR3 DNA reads TGTGCCACCCGTCCCGGGACAGGGGGCGACGAGCAGTACTTC.

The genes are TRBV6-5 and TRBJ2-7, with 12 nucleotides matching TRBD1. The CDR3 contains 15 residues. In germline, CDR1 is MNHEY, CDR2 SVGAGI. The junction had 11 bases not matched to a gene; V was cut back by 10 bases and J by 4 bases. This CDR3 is CAIQAGTGGGYEQYF. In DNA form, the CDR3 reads TGTGCCATTCAGGCGGGGACAGGGGGCGGGTACGAGCAGTACTTC.

For the CDR3, the DNA is TGTGCCACCAGCAGGTCCGGACAGGGCAACGAGCAGTACTTC. Translation: CATSRSGQGNEQYF. The rearrangement uses TRBV15 and TRBJ2-7, with 8 bases lining up with TRBD1. This CDR3 spans 14 amino acids. V was pared by 3 bases and J by 5 bases, with 6 bases of the junction left unmatched. Germline lookup yields CDR1 LNHNV and CDR2 YYDKDF (reference sequence).

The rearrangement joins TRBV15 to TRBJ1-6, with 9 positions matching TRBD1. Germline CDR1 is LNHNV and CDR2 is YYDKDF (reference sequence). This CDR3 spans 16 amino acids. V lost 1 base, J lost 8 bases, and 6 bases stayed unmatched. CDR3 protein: CATSRAWTGDDSPLHF. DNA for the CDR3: TGTGCCACCAGCAGAGCTTGGACAGGGGATGATTCACCCCTCCACTTT.

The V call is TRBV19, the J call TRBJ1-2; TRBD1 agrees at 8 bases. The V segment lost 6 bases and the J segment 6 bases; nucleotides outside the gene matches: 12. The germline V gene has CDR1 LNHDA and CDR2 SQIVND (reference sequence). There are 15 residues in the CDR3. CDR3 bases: TGTGCCAGTAGCTCGCGATTTCAGGGGGCCCATGGCTACACCTTC. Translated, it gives CASSSRFQGAHGYTF. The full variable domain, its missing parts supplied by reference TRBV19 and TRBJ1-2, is DGGITQSPKYLFRKEGQNVTLSCEQNLNHDAMYWYRQDPGQGLRLIYYSQIVNDFQKGDIAEGYSVSREKKESFPLTVTSAQKNPTAFYLCASSSRFQGAHGYTFGSGTRLTVV.

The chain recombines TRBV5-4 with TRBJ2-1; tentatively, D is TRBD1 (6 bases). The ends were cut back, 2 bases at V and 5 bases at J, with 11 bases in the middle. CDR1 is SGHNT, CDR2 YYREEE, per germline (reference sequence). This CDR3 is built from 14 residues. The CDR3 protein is CASSFSQGHNEQFF. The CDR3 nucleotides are TGTGCCAGCAGCTTCTCACAGGGCCACAATGAGCAGTTCTTC. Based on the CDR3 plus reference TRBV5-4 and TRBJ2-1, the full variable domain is ETGVTQSPTHLIKTRGQQVTLRCSSQSGHNTVSWYQQALGQGPQFIFQYYREEENGRGNFPPRFSGLQFPNYSSELNVNALELDDSALYLCASSFSQGHNEQFFGPGTRLTVL.

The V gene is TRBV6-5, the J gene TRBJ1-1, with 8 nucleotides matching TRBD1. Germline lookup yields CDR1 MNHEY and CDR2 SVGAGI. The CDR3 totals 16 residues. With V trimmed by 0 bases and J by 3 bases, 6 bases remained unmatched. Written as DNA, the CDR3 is TGTGCCAGCAGTTACTCGAAACACAGGGGGGACACTGAAGCTTTCTTT. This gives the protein CASSYSKHRGDTEAFF.

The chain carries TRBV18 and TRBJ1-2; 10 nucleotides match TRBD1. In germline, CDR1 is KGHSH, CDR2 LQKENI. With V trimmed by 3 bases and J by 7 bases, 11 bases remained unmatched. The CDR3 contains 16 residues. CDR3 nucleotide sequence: TGTGCCAGCTCACCGGCCAACCGGGACAGGGGAGCTGGCTACACCTTC. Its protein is CASSPANRDRGAGYTF.

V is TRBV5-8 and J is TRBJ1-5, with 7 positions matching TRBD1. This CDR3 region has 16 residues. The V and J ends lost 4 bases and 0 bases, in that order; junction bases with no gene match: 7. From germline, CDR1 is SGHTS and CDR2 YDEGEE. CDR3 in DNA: TGTGCCAGCAGCAAGCGACAGGGATCTAGCAATCAGCCCCAGCATTTT. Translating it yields CASSKRQGSSNQPQHF.

CDR3 protein: CASSLDSPYEQYF. The CDR3 DNA reads TGTGCCAGCAGCTTGGACAGTCCCTACGAGCAGTACTTC. The V gene is TRBV5-8, the J gene TRBJ2-7; D call uncertain. V was trimmed by 0 bases and J by 2 bases, leaving 6 bases between them. The CDR3 consists of 13 residues. The germline gives CDR1 SGHTS, CDR2 YDEGEE. Full variable domain (rest looked up from reference TRBV5-8 and TRBJ2-7): EAGVTQSPTHLIKTRGQQATLRCSPISGHTSVYWYQQALGLGLQFLLWYDEGEERNRGNFPPRFSGRQFPNYSSELNVNALELEDSALYLCASSLDSPYEQYFGPGTRLTVT.